This TCR beta chain was documented in a study of T cell responses to AZD1222 COVID-19 vaccine. The data were produced by immunoSEQ multiplex PCR, yet TCRdb's version contains in-frame clones alone and is incomplete. The sample holds almost 55,000 clones, about 80% seen once. V was pared by 6 bases and J by 4 bases, with 13 bases between. CDR1 is SNHLY, CDR2 FYNNEI, per germline. The CDR3 has 14 residues. Material: peripheral blood, obtained on day 0 of AZD1222 vaccination. This sequence joins TRBV2 and TRBJ1-3; TRBD1 might be the D (6 bases). This sequence was found in an adult in good health. This CDR3 is CASRYRVSGNTIYF. In DNA, the CDR3 is TGTGCCAGCAGGTACAGGGTGTCCGGAAACACCATATATTTT.